The TCR beta chain described here comes from a study of shared clonotypes between healthy human individuals. Germline loops: CDR1 SQVTM, CDR2 ANQGSEA. V dropped 0 bases and J dropped 4 bases, with 16 bases sitting between them. The CDR3 runs 16 residues. The study, taken as a whole, reports: Clonotype sharing among donors was expected to depend on sequencing depth. When compared with the clonotypes that were shared by all four sorted-subset donors, the non-shared clonotypes turned out to have lower generation probabilities.

About this clone: The antigen remains undetermined.

Sequencing used immunoSEQ multiplex PCR; TCRdb keeps in-frame clones, though not all of them. The sample shows about 230,000 clones, just over 65% of them seen only once. The TCR originated in a man aged 25 to 45 in good health. Source material: memory CD4+ T cells sorted from blood. Noted subset: CD45RA-negative fraction. The chain combines TRBV29-1 with TRBJ1-3; weak D call: TRBD1 (6 bases). The CDR3 loop is CSVEEQGTASGNTIYF. In DNA, the CDR3 is TGCAGCGTTGAAGAGCAGGGGACCGCATCAGGAAACACCATATATTTT. Complete variable domain (other parts from reference TRBV29-1 and TRBJ1-3): SAVISQKPSRDICQRGTSLTIQCQVDSQVTMMFWYRQQPGQSLTLIATANQGSEATYESGFVIDKFPISRPNLTFSTLTVSNMSPEDSSIYLCSVEEQGTASGNTIYFGEGSWLTVV.